This T cell receptor beta chain was found in a study of technical replicates of blood from a handful of donors. Profiled with immunoSEQ multiplex PCR; TCRdb holds only in-frame clones, not every one. The sample consists of roughly 97,000 clones, about 96% of them appearing once. Looked up from germline, CDR1 is SGHAT and CDR2 is FQDESV (reference sequence). V was cut by 4 bases and J by 3 bases, with 10 bases left in between. The CDR3 spans 13 residues. This TCR came from a human donor in good health. Sequences were obtained from T cells isolated from PBMCs. This chain uses TRBV11-1 with TRBJ2-7, with D possibly matching TRBD2 (5 bases). The CDR3 reads CASSSGVFYEQYF. The CDR3 region has the DNA TGTGCCAGCAGCTCCGGGGTGTTCTACGAGCAGTACTTC.